What follows are 24 T cell receptor beta chains derived from one specimen sequenced in a study of beta chain features in type 1 diabetes listed by TCRdb under 2018. The paper's findings and limits, for the study overall: A moderate but significant shortening of TCRB CDR3 length was observed in type 1 diabetes patients in all four CD4+ subsets.

No antigen has been assigned to these receptors. Libraries were built with the immunoSEQ multiplex PCR assay. The entire isolated RNA was reverse transcribed using the High Capacity cDNA Reverse Transcription Kit, and thus expressed TCRB transcripts were sequenced. This immuneACCESS table, as held by TCRdb, lists in-frame sequences with V and J called but not all clones. Of the missing ones, under half trace to an unresolved V gene in checked studies; the others have no known cause. For this sample there are fewer than 350,000 clones; approximately 15% appear just once. The ten largest account for approximately 0.015% of the sample. Sample: naive CD4+ T cells from blood. The sample's cell subset or site label, in plain terms: true naive CD4+ T cells. The receptors originated from a man in his late teens or twenties with type 1 diabetes.

The rearrangement links TRBV15 to TRBJ1-5, with 9 bases matching TRBD1. The CDR3 has 18 amino acids. The junction had 11 bases not matched to a gene; V was cut back by 3 bases and J by 2 bases. Germline lookup yields CDR1 LNHNV and CDR2 YYDKDF (reference sequence). CDR3 loop: CATSREGQGRSGNQPQHF. CDR3 DNA: TGTGCCACCAGCAGGGAGGGACAGGGAAGAAGTGGCAATCAGCCCCAGCATTTT.

The gene calls are TRBV5-1 and TRBJ2-5, with D possibly being TRBD1 (6 bases). Germline-derived CDR1 and CDR2 are SGHRS and YFSETQ. Deletions cut 0 bases from V and 9 bases from J, with 12 bases between. This CDR3 spans 13 amino acids. The CDR3 sequence: CASSLDYRDPQYF. In DNA, the CDR3 is TGCGCCAGCAGCTTGGACTACAGGGACCCCCAGTACTTC.

The chain uses TRBV28 and TRBJ1-1, with a tentative D call TRBD1 (6 bases). V was clipped by 4 bases and J by 4 bases, with 16 bases between them. Germline V gene data show CDR1 as MDHEN and CDR2 as SYDVKM. This CDR3 is 15 amino acids long. CDR3 in amino acids: CASSSRRGLGTEAFF. The CDR3 DNA reads TGTGCCAGCAGTTCGCGCAGGGGTTTGGGCACTGAAGCTTTCTTT. The full variable domain, its missing parts supplied by reference TRBV28 and TRBJ1-1, is DVKVTQSSRYLVKRTGEKVFLECVQDMDHENMFWYRQDPGLGLRLIYFSYDVKMKEKGDIPEGYSVSREKKERFSLILESASTNQTSMYLCASSSRRGLGTEAFFGQGTRLTVV.

The chain employs TRBV19 and TRBJ2-7, with 12 bases aligning to TRBD1. Trimming at V came to 7 bases and at J to 11 bases, leaving 12 bases not matched to a gene. Germline V gene data show CDR1 as LNHDA and CDR2 as SQIVND (reference sequence). This CDR3 is 14 amino acids long. Here the CDR3 reads CASKGGQGAMVKYF. The CDR3 region has the DNA TGTGCCAGTAAGGGGGGACAGGGGGCAATGGTGAAGTACTTC. The full variable domain, in which reference TRBV19 and TRBJ2-7 provide the parts outside the CDR3, is DGGITQSPKYLFRKEGQNVTLSCEQNLNHDAMYWYRQDPGQGLRLIYYSQIVNDFQKGDIAEGYSVSREKKESFPLTVTSAQKNPTAFYLCASKGGQGAMVKYFGPGTRLTVT.

The V gene is TRBV9, the J gene TRBJ2-2, with a tentative D call TRBD1 (6 bases). Per germline, CDR1 SGDLS and CDR2 YYNGEE. This CDR3 has 13 residues. The V end was cut by 7 bases, the J end by 3 bases, with 10 bases between. CDR3 sequence reads: CASGRTDTGELFF. CDR3 nucleotides: TGTGCCAGCGGACGGACAGACACCGGGGAGCTGTTTTTT.

This clone was found a few times. The J gene is TRBJ2-3, the V gene TRBV27; TRBD2 matches 7 bases. From germline, CDR1 is MNHEY and CDR2 SMNVEV (reference sequence). The CDR3 has 16 residues. V dropped 5 bases and J dropped 4; count of bases not matched to a gene: 12. The CDR3 region is CASSHLGGSFSDTQYF. CDR3 DNA sequence: TGTGCCAGCAGTCACCTTGGCGGGAGCTTCTCAGATACGCAGTATTTT.

The gene calls are TRBV19 and TRBJ2-1; the match to TRBD2 covers 11 bases. Germline V CDR1 and CDR2: LNHDA, SQIVND (reference sequence). The CDR3 runs to 17 residues. Losses at the gene ends were 7 bases for V and 0 bases for J; bases not matched to a gene: 8. The CDR3: CASKPGLAAFSYNEQFF. The CDR3 nucleotides are TGTGCCAGTAAACCGGGACTAGCGGCGTTCTCCTACAATGAGCAGTTCTTC. Full variable domain (rest looked up from reference TRBV19 and TRBJ2-1): DGGITQSPKYLFRKEGQNVTLSCEQNLNHDAMYWYRQDPGQGLRLIYYSQIVNDFQKGDIAEGYSVSREKKESFPLTVTSAQKNPTAFYLCASKPGLAAFSYNEQFFGPGTRLTVL.

The DNA for the CDR3 is TGTGCCAGCAGCTATGCGGGGTCCTATAATCAGCCCCAGCATTTT. Its protein product is CASSYAGSYNQPQHF. The gene calls are TRBV28 and TRBJ1-5; D is uncertain. The ends were cut back, 6 bases at V and 4 bases at J, with 16 bases in the middle. Germline V gives CDR1 MDHEN, CDR2 SYDVKM. The CDR3 covers 15 residues.

This clone showed up just a few times. The V call is TRBV4-1, the J call TRBJ2-1; D is uncertain. Germline-derived CDR1 and CDR2 are MGHRA and YSYEKL. This CDR3 is built from 13 residues. V lost 0 bases, J lost 14 bases, and 14 bases lay in between. The CDR3 nucleotides are TGCGCCAGCAGCCAAGAGCCTCAAACTCCGAAGTTCTTC. The encoded protein is CASSQEPQTPKFF.

The chain carries TRBV2 and TRBJ1-6, with D maybe TRBD1 (5 bases). Germline CDR1 is SNHLY and CDR2 is FYNNEI. This CDR3 spans 14 amino acids. V was cut by 6 bases and J by 11 bases, with 17 bases left in between. CDR3 bases: TGTGCCAGCAGCTCCGGGACTTGGGGAGCACCCCTCCACTTT. Protein: CASSSGTWGAPLHF.

The chain links TRBV10-3 to TRBJ2-7; 9 bases agree with TRBD1. J was trimmed by 2 bases and V by 4 bases; bases with no gene match: 3. CDR1 is ENHRY, CDR2 SYGVKD, per germline. The CDR3 is made up of 14 amino acids. CDR3 DNA: TGTGCCATCAGTGCGGGACAGGGAACCTACGAGCAGTACTTC. Residues: CAISAGQGTYEQYF.

This chain uses TRBV5-1 with TRBJ1-5, with D uncertain. CDR3 length: 13 amino acids. V lost 1 base and J 4 bases, leaving 6 bases between the germline ends. The germline CDR1 and CDR2 sequences are SGHRS and YFSETQ. In nucleotides, the CDR3 is TGCGCCAGCAGCTTGTGGCAGAATCAGCCCCAGCATTTT. This encodes CASSLWQNQPQHF.

This chain joins TRBV6-1 and TRBJ2-1, with TRBD1 matching 10 bases. J was trimmed by 8 bases and V by 2 bases; bases with no gene match: 6. Germline CDR1 MNHNS, CDR2 SASEGT. The CDR3 totals 15 residues. CDR3 amino acids: CASSEPGQGRDEQFF. In nucleotides, the CDR3 is TGTGCCAGCAGTGAACCGGGACAGGGGAGAGATGAGCAGTTCTTC.

This clone was counted between two and nine times. J is TRBJ1-2 and V is TRBV28; the match to TRBD1 covers 10 bases. V lost 5 bases and J lost 6; bases outside the gene matches: 3. This CDR3 comprises 13 residues. In germline, CDR1 is MDHEN, CDR2 SYDVKM. The CDR3 loop reads CASSAGTGDGYTF. DNA of the CDR3: TGTGCCAGCAGTGCCGGGACAGGGGATGGCTACACCTTC.

The rearrangement links TRBV5-1 to TRBJ1-1, with D unclear. Germline V gene data show CDR1 as SGHRS and CDR2 as YFSETQ. The CDR3 is 12 residues long. V dropped 2 bases and J dropped 7 bases, with 9 bases sitting between them. The chain's CDR3 is CASSLVGSEAFF. In DNA form, the CDR3 reads TGCGCCAGCAGCTTAGTTGGGAGTGAAGCTTTCTTT.

The rearrangement uses TRBV18 and TRBJ1-2; D possibly corresponds to TRBD1 (6 bases). V lost 0 bases and J 4 bases, leaving 12 bases between the germline ends. Germline CDR1 is KGHSH and CDR2 is LQKENI. The CDR3 has 15 amino acids. CDR3 sequence reads: CASSPPSTGVYGYTF. The CDR3 DNA reads TGTGCCAGCTCACCACCATCGACAGGAGTCTATGGCTACACCTTC.

The chain uses TRBV7-2 and TRBJ2-7, with 12 bases that match TRBD1. The CDR3 runs to 15 residues. V trimming: 4 bases; J trimming: 4 bases; junction bases outside the gene matches: 5. Germline-derived CDR1 and CDR2 are SGHTA and FQGNSA. The chain's CDR3 is CASSSGTGGRYEQYF. CDR3 DNA sequence: TGTGCCAGCAGCTCGGGGACAGGGGGCAGGTACGAGCAGTACTTC.

This clone was picked up a small number of times. The rearrangement links TRBV9 to TRBJ2-5, with TRBD1 matching 9 bases. The CDR3 has 14 amino acids. CDR1 and CDR2 (germline): SGDLS, YYNGEE. V gave up 4 bases and J gave up 5 bases; unmatched junction bases: 6. The CDR3 coding sequence is TGTGCCAGCAGCCCTTGGACAGGGGAGGAGACCCAGTACTTC. Encoded protein: CASSPWTGEETQYF.

The gene calls are TRBV30 and TRBJ2-5; 7 nucleotides match TRBD1. CDR1 is GTSNPN, CDR2 SVGIG, per germline (reference sequence). Germline trimming cut 5 bases from V and 5 bases from J; bases unmatched to any gene: 8. This CDR3 comprises 13 residues. Here the CDR3 reads CAWERQGGETQYF. In DNA, the CDR3 is TGTGCCTGGGAAAGACAGGGCGGGGAGACCCAGTACTTC.

V gene TRBV4-1 combines with J gene TRBJ1-2; the D gene is possibly TRBD1 (5 bases). The ends were cut back, 2 bases at V and 4 bases at J, with 14 bases in the middle. The CDR3 spans 15 residues. The germline gives CDR1 MGHRA, CDR2 YSYEKL. For the CDR3, the DNA is TGCGCCAGCAGCCAAACTCCGGACAACCTCTATGGCTACACCTTC. Its protein is CASSQTPDNLYGYTF.

This clone was counted only a few times. This chain joins TRBV30 and TRBJ2-2; tentative D call: TRBD2 (7 bases). The germline V and J ends were trimmed by 7 bases and 6 bases, with 18 bases remaining between them. CDR1 is GTSNPN and CDR2 is SVGIG in the germline V gene (reference sequence). The length of the CDR3 is 14 residues. The CDR3 is CASGRGARPGELFF. In DNA form, the CDR3 reads TGTGCCTCCGGCCGGGGGGCCCGTCCCGGGGAGCTGTTTTTT.

The chain employs TRBV10-3 and TRBJ2-6; 10 bases fit TRBD2. V trimming: 8 bases; J trimming: 3 bases; junction bases outside the gene matches: 7. CDR1 ENHRY and CDR2 SYGVKD come from the germline V gene. The CDR3 length is 16 residues. This CDR3 reads CAILMVAGGGANVLTF. The CDR3 DNA reads TGTGCCATCCTGATGGTAGCGGGAGGTGGGGCCAACGTCCTGACTTTC.

This clone was observed a handful of times. Here the CDR3 reads CASSPSFYNEQFF. CDR3 sequence (DNA): TGTGCCAGCTCACCATCGTTTTACAATGAGCAGTTCTTC. The V call is TRBV18, the J call TRBJ2-1; D is ambiguous. Trimming shortened V by 2 bases and J by 4 bases, and 6 bases separated the two germline ends. The CDR3 length is 13 residues. CDR1 is KGHSH and CDR2 is LQKENI in the germline V gene. The variable domain in full, with the rest retrieved from reference TRBV18 and TRBJ2-1, is NAGVMQNPRHLVRRRGQEARLRCSPMKGHSHVYWYRQLPEEGLKFMVYLQKENIIDESGMPKERFSAEFPKEGPSILRIQQVVRGDSAAYFCASSPSFYNEQFFGPGTRLTVL.

The chain links TRBV5-4 to TRBJ2-5; 11 bases agree with TRBD2. This CDR3 spans 16 amino acids. From germline, CDR1 is SGHNT and CDR2 YYREEE (reference sequence). The V gene end was trimmed by 6 bases and the J gene end by 2 bases; junction bases not matched to a gene: 9. DNA for the CDR3: TGTGCCAGCAAGCCTGGACTAGCGGGCCTACAAGAGACCCAGTACTTC. It is translated as CASKPGLAGLQETQYF.